This record concerns one T cell receptor (beta chain) sequence. This record belongs to a study of immune characterization of retroperitoneal liposarcoma. Deletions cut 4 bases from V and 6 bases from J, with 14 bases between. Germline lookup yields CDR1 MNHEY and CDR2 SVGAGI. This CDR3 spans 14 amino acids. TCRdb processed the PCR reads anew with MiXCR; each CDR3 protein has one entry. The table lists more than 1,500 distinct CDR3 sequences, around half of them singletons. V gene TRBV6-5 combines with J gene TRBJ2-3; D not resolved. The sample consisted of tumor tissue. This TCR derives from a female donor with retroperitoneal liposarcoma. The CDR3 reads CASSLSRTTDTQYF. The CDR3, as DNA: TGTGCCAGCAGTTTATCCCGGACCACGGATACGCAGTATTTT.